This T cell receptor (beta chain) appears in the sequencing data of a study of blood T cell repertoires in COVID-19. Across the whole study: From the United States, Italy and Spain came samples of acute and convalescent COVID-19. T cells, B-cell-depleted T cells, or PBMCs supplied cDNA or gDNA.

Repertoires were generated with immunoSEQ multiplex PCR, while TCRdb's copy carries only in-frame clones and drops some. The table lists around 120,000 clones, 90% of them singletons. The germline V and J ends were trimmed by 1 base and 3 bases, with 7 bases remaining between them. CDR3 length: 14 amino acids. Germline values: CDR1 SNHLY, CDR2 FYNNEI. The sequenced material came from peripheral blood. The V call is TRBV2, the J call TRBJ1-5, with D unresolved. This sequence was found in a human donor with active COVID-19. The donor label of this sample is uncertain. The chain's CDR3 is CASSEVLFNQPQHF. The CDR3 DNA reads TGTGCCAGCAGTGAAGTTTTATTCAATCAGCCCCAGCATTTT.